These 10 T cell receptor beta chains originate from one sample sequenced in a study of PD-1 blockade in classical Hodgkin lymphoma. The protocol was immunoSEQ multiplex PCR, while the TCRdb copy is restricted to in-frame clones and leaves out a portion. The repertoire holds 30,000 to 50,000 clones, with over 65% as singletons. Time point specified: cycle 4 day 1 (C4D1), after more than 5 weeks of nivolumab. Every patient had relapsed following autologous stem cell transplantation, and cohorts differed in brentuximab vedotin exposure. This sample comprised peripheral blood mononuclear cells (PBMCs), obtained before the fourth cycle of nivolumab. The receptors were sampled from a human donor with classical Hodgkin lymphoma.

The chain is built from TRBV7-2 and TRBJ1-6; D is uncertain. Between the trimmed V and J ends, which lost 2 bases and 6 bases, there was a span of 5 bases. CDR1 is SGHTA, CDR2 FQGNSA, per germline. CDR3 length equals 13 residues. CDR3 sequence reads: CASSLMSNSPLHF. In DNA form, the CDR3 reads TGTGCCAGCAGCTTAATGAGTAATTCACCCCTCCACTTT.

The rearrangement uses TRBV7-2 and TRBJ2-2, with 8 bases identical to TRBD1. V shed 5 bases, J shed 6 bases, and the junction held 8 bases outside the gene matches. Germline V gives CDR1 SGHTA, CDR2 FQGNSA. The CDR3 loop spans 15 amino acids. Written as DNA, the CDR3 is TGTGCCAGCAGCGCTGACAGGGGTCGGTCCGGGGAGCTGTTTTTT. Protein: CASSADRGRSGELFF.

The chain uses TRBV28 and TRBJ1-2, with D tentatively TRBD1 (6 bases). In germline, CDR1 is MDHEN, CDR2 SYDVKM. The V end lost 6 bases, the J end lost 8 bases, and 13 bases lay between the germline ends. There are 12 residues in the CDR3. The CDR3 is CASSNRVDGYTF. CDR3 DNA: TGTGCCAGCAGCAACAGGGTGGACGGCTACACCTTC.

V and J are TRBV9 and TRBJ2-7; D is possibly TRBD1 or TRBD2 (5 bases each). V shed 0 bases and J shed 2 bases, with 9 bases lying between them. Germline loops: CDR1 SGDLS, CDR2 YYNGEE. This CDR3 is 14 amino acids long. The CDR3 loop is CASSVGDGTYEQYF. CDR3 in DNA: TGTGCCAGCAGCGTAGGGGACGGCACCTACGAGCAGTACTTC.

The chain couples TRBV5-1 to TRBJ2-7, with D possibly matching TRBD2 (5 bases). The CDR3 loop spans 16 amino acids. Germline CDR1 reads SGHRS; CDR2 reads YFSETQ. V dropped 4 bases and J dropped 6 bases, with 23 bases sitting between them. CDR3 sequence (DNA): TGCGCCAGCAGCCCGGGATTCACAGTCTTGGCCTCCGAGCAGTACTTC. Translation gives CASSPGFTVLASEQYF. Variable domain in full (rest from reference TRBV5-1 and TRBJ2-7): KAGVTQTPRYLIKTRGQQVTLSCSPISGHRSVSWYQQTPGQGLQFLFEYFSETQRNKGNFPGRFSGRQFSNSRSEMNVSTLELGDSALYLCASSPGFTVLASEQYFGPGTRLTVT.

This sequence joins TRBV11-3 and TRBJ1-3; D unresolved. The CDR3 is 15 amino acids. Trimming stripped 4 bases from V and 2 bases from J, with 12 bases between. Germline lookup yields CDR1 SGHNT and CDR2 YENEEA. The CDR3 DNA follows: TGTGCCAGCAGCTCCGCGCCGACGCCTGGAAACACCATATATTTT. Amino acid sequence: CASSSAPTPGNTIYF.

The genes are TRBV7-2 and TRBJ2-5, with D possibly matching TRBD2 (5 bases). Germline V gene data show CDR1 as SGHTA and CDR2 as FQGNSA. V shed 1 base and J shed 1 base, with 10 bases lying between them. This CDR3 region has 15 residues. The CDR3 here is CASSLDGRVQETQYF. For the CDR3, the DNA is TGTGCCAGCAGCTTAGATGGGAGAGTCCAAGAGACCCAGTACTTC. The whole variable domain, remainder taken from reference TRBV7-2 and TRBJ2-5, is GAGVSQSPSNKVTEKGKDVELRCDPISGHTALYWYRQSLGQGLEFLIYFQGNSAPDKSGLPSDRFSAERTGGSVSTLTIQRTQQEDSAVYLCASSLDGRVQETQYFGPGTRLLVL.

This chain uses TRBV5-1 with TRBJ2-7; the match to TRBD1 covers 7 bases. The CDR3 is 13 residues long. Germline V gene data show CDR1 as SGHRS and CDR2 as YFSETQ. V gave up 4 bases and J gave up 5 bases; unmatched junction bases: 6. In DNA, the CDR3 is TGCGCCAGCAGCCCGACAGGGCTCAACGAGCAGTACTTC. It is translated as CASSPTGLNEQYF.

The chain couples TRBV28 to TRBJ2-7; D possibly corresponds to TRBD1 (6 bases). The germline V gene has CDR1 MDHEN and CDR2 SYDVKM. The V and J ends lost 2 bases and 6 bases respectively, with 17 bases between them. The CDR3 spans 15 residues. DNA for the CDR3: TGTGCCAGCAGTTTAGTCTCCAGCAGGGGCGGCGAGCAGTACTTC. Amino acids: CASSLVSSRGGEQYF.

V usage is TRBV29-1 and J usage is TRBJ1-1, with 7 bases aligning to TRBD1. The CDR3 totals 12 residues. Germline trimming cut 2 bases from V and 7 bases from J; bases unmatched to any gene: 4. CDR1 and CDR2 from the germline V gene are SQVTM and ANQGSEA. The chain's CDR3 is CSVERGRGEAFF. As DNA, the CDR3 is TGCAGCGTTGAAAGGGGGCGGGGTGAAGCTTTCTTT. The whole variable domain, remainder taken from reference TRBV29-1 and TRBJ1-1, is SAVISQKPSRDICQRGTSLTIQCQVDSQVTMMFWYRQQPGQSLTLIATANQGSEATYESGFVIDKFPISRPNLTFSTLTVSNMSPEDSSIYLCSVERGRGEAFFGQGTRLTVV.